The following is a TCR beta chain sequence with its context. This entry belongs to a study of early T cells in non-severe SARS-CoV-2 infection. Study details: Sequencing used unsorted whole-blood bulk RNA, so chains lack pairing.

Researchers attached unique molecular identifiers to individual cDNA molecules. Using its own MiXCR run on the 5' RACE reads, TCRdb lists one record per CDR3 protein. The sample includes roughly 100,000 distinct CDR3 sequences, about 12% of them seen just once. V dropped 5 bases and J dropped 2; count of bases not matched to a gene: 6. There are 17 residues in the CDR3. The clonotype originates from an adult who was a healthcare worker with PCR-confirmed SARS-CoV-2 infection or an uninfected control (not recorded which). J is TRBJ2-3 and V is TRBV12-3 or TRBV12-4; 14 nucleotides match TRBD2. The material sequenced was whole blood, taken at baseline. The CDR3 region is CASSPGLAGAHTDTQYF. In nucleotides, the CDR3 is TGTGCCAGCAGTCCGGGACTAGCGGGAGCTCACACAGATACGCAGTATTTT.